This T cell receptor beta chain was obtained from a study of tumor-infiltrating lymphocytes in primary liver carcinoma. Reverse transcription of approximately 520 ng total RNA with a constant-region primer produced TCR beta cDNA. Nested multiplex PCR, run for three rounds with slightly modified ARM-PCR, yielded TCR beta libraries. Both of the initial two PCR rounds ran for about 9 cycles and employed TRBV1-TRBV30 forward primers alongside a C-beta reverse primer. TCRdb reanalysed the multiplex PCR reads using MiXCR and keeps one entry per CDR3 protein. The profile shows more than 150,000 distinct CDR3 sequences, about 60% of them singletons. Turning to this clonotype: A much bigger clone sits one base away, suggesting this may be a read error.

V was pared by 1 base and J by 4 bases, with 4 bases of the junction left unmatched. The CDR3 is 15 amino acids. Germline CDR1 SGHAT, CDR2 FQNNGV. RNA was extracted from whole blood without cell sorting, alongside germline DNA. The chain links TRBV11-2 to TRBJ2-1, with 7 bases lining up with TRBD2. Sequenced sample: peripheral blood. The receptor comes from a man aged 35 to 55 with primary liver carcinoma and hepatitis B virus infection. CDR3 sequence reads: CASSLVGGGYNEQFF. The CDR3 DNA is TGTGCCAGCAGCTTAGTTGGCGGGGGATACAATGAGCAGTTCTTC.